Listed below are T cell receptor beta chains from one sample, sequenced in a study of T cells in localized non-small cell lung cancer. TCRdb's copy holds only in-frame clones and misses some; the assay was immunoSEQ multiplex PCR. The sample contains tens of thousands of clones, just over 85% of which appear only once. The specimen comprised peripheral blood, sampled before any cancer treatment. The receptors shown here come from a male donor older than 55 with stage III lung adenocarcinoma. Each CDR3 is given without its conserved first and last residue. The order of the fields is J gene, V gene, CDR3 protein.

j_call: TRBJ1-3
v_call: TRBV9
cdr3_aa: ASSLGLSGNTIY

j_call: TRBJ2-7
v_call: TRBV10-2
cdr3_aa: ASNVNINYEQY

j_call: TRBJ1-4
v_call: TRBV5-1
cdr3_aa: ASSLQGGGNEKLF

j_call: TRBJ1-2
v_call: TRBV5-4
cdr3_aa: ASSTPGLQLGGYT

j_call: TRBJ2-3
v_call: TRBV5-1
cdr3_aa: ASSRNSGEDTQY

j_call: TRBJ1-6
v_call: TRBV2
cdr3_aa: ASSDRRDSPLH

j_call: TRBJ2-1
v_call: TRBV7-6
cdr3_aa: ASSNKLLAGGTNEQF

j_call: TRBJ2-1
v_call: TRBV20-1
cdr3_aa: SARGLDEQF

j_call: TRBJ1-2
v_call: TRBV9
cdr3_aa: ASSVSVGQANYGYT

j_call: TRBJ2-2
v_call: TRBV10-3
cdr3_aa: AISAMGDRLTGELF

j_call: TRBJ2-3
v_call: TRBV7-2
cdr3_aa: ASSPSIPDTQY

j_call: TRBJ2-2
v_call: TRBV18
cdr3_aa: ASTGSQGTGELF

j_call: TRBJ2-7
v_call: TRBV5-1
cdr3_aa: ASSPGTTSYEQY

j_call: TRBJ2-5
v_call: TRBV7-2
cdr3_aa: ASSLGLEQNEETQY

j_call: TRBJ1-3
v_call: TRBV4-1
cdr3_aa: ASSQDAPLNTIY